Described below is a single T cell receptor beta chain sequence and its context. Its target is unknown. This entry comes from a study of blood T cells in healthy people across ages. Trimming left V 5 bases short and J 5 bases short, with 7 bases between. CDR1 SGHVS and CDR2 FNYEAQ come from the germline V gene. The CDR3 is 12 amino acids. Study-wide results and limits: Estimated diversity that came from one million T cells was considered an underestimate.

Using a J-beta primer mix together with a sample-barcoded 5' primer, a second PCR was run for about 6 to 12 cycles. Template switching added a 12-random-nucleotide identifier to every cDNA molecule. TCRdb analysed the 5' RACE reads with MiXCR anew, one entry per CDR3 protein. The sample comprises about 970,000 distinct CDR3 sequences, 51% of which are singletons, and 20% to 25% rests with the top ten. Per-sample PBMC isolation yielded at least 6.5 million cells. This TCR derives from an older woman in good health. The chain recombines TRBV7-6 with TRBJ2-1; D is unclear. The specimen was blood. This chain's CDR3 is CASSPPNNEQFF. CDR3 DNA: TGTGCCAGCAGCCCGCCGAACAATGAGCAGTTCTTC.